This TCR beta chain was identified in a study of shared clonotypes between healthy human individuals. The CDR3 loop spans 15 amino acids. Germline CDR1 is SGHDN and CDR2 is FVKESK. V dropped 4 bases and J dropped 4 bases, with 14 bases sitting between them. Clones were read by immunoSEQ multiplex PCR, and TCRdb kept only the in-frame ones, dropping some. The data show about 2.3 million clones, with 85% to 95% seen just once and about 0.41% held by the top ten. The source material was naive CD4+ T cells from PBMCs. Subset noted: CD45RA+ positively selected. The chain links TRBV14 to TRBJ1-3; TRBD1 is a possible D gene (5 bases). This TCR derives from a man younger than 30 in good health. Some clones in this sample may be carry-over from other donors' samples. This CDR3 reads CASSRRDLRGNTIYF. CDR3 coding DNA: TGTGCCAGCAGCCGCAGGGACCTCAGGGGAAACACCATATATTTT.